A single sample gave rise to the 21 T cell receptor beta chains below, sequenced in a study of graft-versus-host responses after intestinal transplantation. TCRdb's table, derived via immunoSEQ multiplex PCR, lists solely in-frame clones and lacks some. The sample shows around 90,000 clones, 92% of them seen only once. Their antigens are not known. This sample comprised unstimulated CD8+ T cells sorted from spleen or lymph node cells, obtained before transplant. These receptors were taken from a human donor who was the organ donor for an intestinal transplant.

In this sample, this clone turned up once. V and J are TRBV30 and TRBJ2-7; 8 bases line up with TRBD1. Germline V lookup: CDR1 GTSNPN, CDR2 SVGIG (reference sequence). The CDR3 is 15 residues long. V dropped 4 bases and J dropped 2; count of bases not matched to a gene: 10. For the CDR3, the DNA is TGTGCCTGGACTCCGGACAGGGCTTTACCCTACGAGCAGTACTTC. Translated: CAWTPDRALPYEQYF.

The chain is built from TRBV7-6 and TRBJ2-1, with 7 bases lining up with TRBD2. Trimming at V came to 3 bases and at J to 10 bases, leaving 12 bases not matched to a gene. The CDR3 runs 15 residues. Germline CDR1 is SGHVS and CDR2 is FNYEAQ. DNA of the CDR3: TGTGCCAGCAGCTTTTTCGGGGGAGGGCCGCACGAGCAGTTCTTC. Protein: CASSFFGGGPHEQFF.

This rearrangement joins TRBV4-2 to TRBJ2-7, with D perhaps matching TRBD2 (6 bases). Germline CDR1 LGHNA, CDR2 YNFKEQ. The CDR3 is made up of 17 amino acids. Deletions cut 0 bases from V and 10 bases from J, with 25 bases between. The CDR3 DNA follows: TGTGCCAGCAGCCAAGAAGCCGAGATTAGCGGCTATCTGGGACAGTACTTC. It encodes CASSQEAEISGYLGQYF.

V gene TRBV11-2 combines with J gene TRBJ1-2, with TRBD1 identical over 7 bases. The CDR3 has 15 amino acids. Germline assignment: CDR1 SGHAT and CDR2 FQNNGV. Losses at the gene ends were 3 bases for V and 8 bases for J; bases not matched to a gene: 12. Here the CDR3 DNA reads TGTGCCAGCAGCTTCGTAGACAGGGCCTGGGAGGGCTACACCTTC. Its translation: CASSFVDRAWEGYTF.

The rearrangement joins TRBV7-8 to TRBJ1-2; weak D call: TRBD1 (6 bases). V was cut by 1 base and J by 2 bases, with 14 bases left in between. CDR1 and CDR2 (germline): SGHVS, FQNEAQ. The CDR3 consists of 16 residues. CDR3 nucleotide sequence: TGTGCCAGCAGCTTAGGAGCGACAGGTCTGAACTATGGCTACACCTTC. This encodes CASSLGATGLNYGYTF.

This chain connects TRBV6-4 to TRBJ2-1; the D gene is possibly TRBD1 (6 bases). The germline gives CDR1 MRHNA, CDR2 SNTAGT. V lost 0 bases, J lost 4 bases, and 19 bases lay in between. The CDR3 is 18 amino acids. CDR3 in DNA: TGTGCCAGCAGTGACTCGATGAAATATGGACAGTCGTACAATGAGCAGTTCTTC. Translating gives CASSDSMKYGQSYNEQFF.

The chain uses TRBV9 and TRBJ1-2, with D unclear. Germline V gives CDR1 SGDLS, CDR2 YYNGEE. Trimming took 0 bases from V and 8 from J, leaving 11 bases between them. The CDR3 spans 13 residues. The CDR3 sequence: CASSVVTGNGYTF. The CDR3 nucleotides read TGTGCCAGCAGCGTAGTGACGGGGAACGGCTACACCTTC.

This chain links TRBV10-1 with TRBJ1-2; D call uncertain. The CDR3 covers 13 residues. Germline V gene sequence: CDR1 WNHNN, CDR2 SYGVQD (reference sequence). V was trimmed by 3 bases and J by 6 bases, leaving 11 bases between them. CDR3 coding DNA: TGCGCCAGCAGTGATCGGGGTCAGGATGGCTACACCTTC. The encoded protein is CASSDRGQDGYTF.

A few counts support this clone. The chain has TRBV6-1 and TRBJ2-2, with 12 bases aligning to TRBD2. The junction had 4 bases not matched to a gene; V was cut back by 6 bases and J by 5 bases. The CDR3 contains 15 residues. Germline V lookup: CDR1 MNHNS, CDR2 SASEGT. As DNA, the CDR3 is TGTGCCAGCAGGACTAGCGGGGGAGGAACCGGGGAGCTGTTTTTT. Its translation: CASRTSGGGTGELFF.

For the CDR3, the DNA is TGTGCCAGTAGTGGCTACACCGGGGAGCTGTTTTTT. Translating it yields CASSGYTGELFF. The chain has TRBV19 and TRBJ2-2; no definite D call. This CDR3 contains 12 residues. The germline gives CDR1 LNHDA, CDR2 SQIVND (reference sequence). Trimming stripped 5 bases from V and 3 bases from J, with 4 bases between.

The chain links TRBV29-1 to TRBJ2-5, with D possibly TRBD2 on 7 matching bases. The J call is doubtful: the DNA matches TRBJ2-7 better. The V gene's germline CDR1 is SQVTM and CDR2 ANQGSEA. The CDR3 contains 14 residues. Here the CDR3 reads CSATGTGGGNEQYF. In DNA form, the CDR3 reads TGCAGCGCTACCGGGACGGGGGGCGGGAACGAGCAGTACTTC.

This clone was seen only once. The V gene is TRBV28, the J gene TRBJ2-5; 8 bases map to TRBD1. The CDR3 length is 16 residues. CDR1 is MDHEN, CDR2 SYDVKM, per germline. V lost 3 bases to trimming and J lost 3 bases; unmatched junction nucleotides: 9. CDR3 coding DNA: TGTGCCAGCAGTTTTAACCCGGGACAGGCTAAAGAGACCCAGTACTTC. Encoded protein: CASSFNPGQAKETQYF. Based on the CDR3 plus reference TRBV28 and TRBJ2-5, the full variable domain is DVKVTQSSRYLVKRTGEKVFLECVQDMDHENMFWYRQDPGLGLRLIYFSYDVKMKEKGDIPEGYSVSREKKERFSLILESASTNQTSMYLCASSFNPGQAKETQYFGPGTRLLVL.

The chain employs TRBV29-1 and TRBJ2-1; the D gene is possibly TRBD1 (6 bases). V was shortened by 3 bases and J by 5 bases, with 20 bases between the two germline ends. CDR1 SQVTM and CDR2 ANQGSEA come from the germline V gene. The CDR3 sequence is 16 residues long. The CDR3 is CSVDPRTALGDNEQFF. The DNA for the CDR3 is TGCAGCGTTGACCCCCGGACAGCCTTAGGGGACAATGAGCAGTTCTTC.

The chain carries TRBV2 and TRBJ2-1; 7 bases are shared with TRBD2. With V trimmed by 4 bases and J by 2 bases, 8 bases remained unmatched. Per the germline V gene, CDR1 is SNHLY and CDR2 is FYNNEI. The length of the CDR3 is 16 residues. This chain's CDR3 is CASSVVAGVPYNEQFF. The DNA of the CDR3 is TGTGCCAGCAGTGTGGTAGCGGGCGTGCCCTACAATGAGCAGTTCTTC.

The rearrangement uses TRBV25-1 and TRBJ2-7; maybe TRBD1 (6 bases). V shed 3 bases and J shed 5 bases, with 14 bases lying between them. CDR1 is MGHDK, CDR2 SYGVNS, per germline. The CDR3 sequence is 14 residues long. The CDR3 spells CASSEAGAENEQYF. CDR3 in DNA: TGTGCCAGCAGTGAGGCAGGGGCGGAAAACGAGCAGTACTTC.

This clone was seen a single time. The gene calls are TRBV9 and TRBJ2-1, with 9 bases lining up with TRBD1. With V trimmed by 3 bases and J by 3 bases, 1 base remained unmatched. The CDR3 contains 14 residues. Germline lookup yields CDR1 SGDLS and CDR2 YYNGEE. The CDR3 spells CASSGQGGYNEQFF. CDR3 in DNA: TGTGCCAGCAGCGGACAGGGGGGCTACAATGAGCAGTTCTTC. Looking up the rest from reference TRBV9 and TRBJ2-1 gives the full variable domain: DSGVTQTPKHLITATGQRVTLRCSPRSGDLSVYWYQQSLDQGLQFLIQYYNGEERAKGNILERFSAQQFPDLHSELNLSSLELGDSALYFCASSGQGGYNEQFFGPGTRLTVL.

The V and J genes are TRBV28 and TRBJ2-3, with 8 bases fitting TRBD1. Germline values: CDR1 MDHEN, CDR2 SYDVKM. CDR3 length equals 15 residues. With 2 bases clipped from V and 3 bases from J, the junction kept 4 bases outside the gene matches. The CDR3 reads CASSLDRGETDTQYF. The CDR3 DNA sequence: TGTGCCAGCAGTTTAGACAGGGGAGAGACAGATACGCAGTATTTT.

The chain has TRBV21-1 and TRBJ2-1; the listed D gene, TRBD1, was not tested against the DNA. TRBV21-1 has pseudogene status. The CDR3 spans 12 residues. In DNA form, the CDR3 reads TGTGCCAGCCCCCCTACAGGCAATGAGCAGTTCTTC. Protein: CASPPTGNEQFF.

The chain links TRBV9 to TRBJ2-3; D is unclear. Trimming cost V 4 bases and J 8 bases, with 14 bases left between them. The CDR3 has 13 amino acids. Germline V lookup: CDR1 SGDLS, CDR2 YYNGEE. The CDR3 is CASSPTSAGTQYF. CDR3 nucleotide sequence: TGTGCCAGCAGCCCTACTTCCGCAGGTACGCAGTATTTT. The full variable domain, rest sourced from reference TRBV9 and TRBJ2-3, is DSGVTQTPKHLITATGQRVTLRCSPRSGDLSVYWYQQSLDQGLQFLIQYYNGEERAKGNILERFSAQQFPDLHSELNLSSLELGDSALYFCASSPTSAGTQYFGPGTRLTVL.

V is TRBV2 and J is TRBJ2-7, with 7 bases identical to TRBD1. The CDR3 spans 11 residues. Losses at the gene ends were 8 bases for V and 2 bases for J; bases not matched to a gene: 0. Germline assignment: CDR1 SNHLY and CDR2 FYNNEI. CDR3 amino acids: CASQGAYEQYF. The DNA for the CDR3 is TGTGCCAGCCAGGGGGCCTACGAGCAGTACTTC.

The chain couples TRBV27 to TRBJ2-1, with 9 bases identical to TRBD2. The CDR3 loop spans 18 amino acids. J lost 3 bases, V lost 2 bases, and 11 bases had no gene match. Germline CDR1 and CDR2: MNHEY and SMNVEV (reference sequence). This chain's CDR3 is CASSLLAGGPDGYNEQFF. The DNA of the CDR3 is TGTGCCAGCAGTTTACTCGCGGGAGGGCCTGATGGCTACAATGAGCAGTTCTTC.